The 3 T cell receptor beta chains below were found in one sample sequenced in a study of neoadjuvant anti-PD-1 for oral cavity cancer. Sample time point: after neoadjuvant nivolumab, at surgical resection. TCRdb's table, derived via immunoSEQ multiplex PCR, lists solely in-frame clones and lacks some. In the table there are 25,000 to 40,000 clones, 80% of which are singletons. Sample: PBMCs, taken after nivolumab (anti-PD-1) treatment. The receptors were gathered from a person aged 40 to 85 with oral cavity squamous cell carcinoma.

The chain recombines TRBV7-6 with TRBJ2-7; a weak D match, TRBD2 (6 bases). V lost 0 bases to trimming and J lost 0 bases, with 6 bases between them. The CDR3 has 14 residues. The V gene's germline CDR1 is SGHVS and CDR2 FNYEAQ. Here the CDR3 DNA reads TGTGCCAGCAGCTTAGCGGGGGGCTCCTACGAGCAGTACTTC. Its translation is CASSLAGGSYEQYF.

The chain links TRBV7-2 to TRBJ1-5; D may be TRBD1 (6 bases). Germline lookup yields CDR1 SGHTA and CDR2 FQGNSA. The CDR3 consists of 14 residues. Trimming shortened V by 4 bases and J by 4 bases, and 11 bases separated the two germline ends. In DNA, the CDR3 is TGTGCCAGCAGCTCGACAGGTGATAATCAGCCCCAGCATTTT. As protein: CASSSTGDNQPQHF.

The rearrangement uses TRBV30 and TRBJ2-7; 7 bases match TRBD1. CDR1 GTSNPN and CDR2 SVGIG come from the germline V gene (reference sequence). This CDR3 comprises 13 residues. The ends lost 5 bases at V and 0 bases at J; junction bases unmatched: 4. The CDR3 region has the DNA TGTGCCTGGGACACAGGGGCCTCCTACGAGCAGTACTTC. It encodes CAWDTGASYEQYF.